These 5 T cell receptor beta chains were sequenced from one sample in a study of blood T cell repertoires in COVID-19. Clones were read by immunoSEQ multiplex PCR, and TCRdb kept only the in-frame ones, dropping some. This sample has more than 200,000 clones, with around nine tenths found just once. Sample: peripheral blood. The source is a young man with active or convalescent COVID-19.

The rearrangement joins TRBV28 to TRBJ2-3; D is unclear. V lost 7 bases, J lost 2 bases, and 22 bases lay in between. Per germline, CDR1 MDHEN and CDR2 SYDVKM. The CDR3 covers 17 residues. This chain's CDR3 is CASTSPPTSTYTDTQYF. The CDR3 DNA reads as TGTGCCAGCACCTCCCCCCCCACGTCTACTTACACAGATACGCAGTATTTT.

This clone was observed once. V and J are TRBV9 and TRBJ1-4; TRBD1 matches at 9 bases. V lost 0 bases and J lost 7; bases outside the gene matches: 10. Germline V gene lookup returns CDR1 SGDLS and CDR2 YYNGEE. The length of the CDR3 is 17 residues. The CDR3 bases are TGTGCCAGCAGCGTAGGTGCTGGGACAGGGCAGGCTGAAAAACTGTTTTTT. This codes for CASSVGAGTGQAEKLFF.

This clone was picked up a small number of times. V gene TRBV5-1 combines with J gene TRBJ1-2; no reliable D call. CDR3 length: 13 amino acids. Germline V gene data show CDR1 as SGHRS and CDR2 as YFSETQ. Trimming took 0 bases from V and 7 from J, leaving 10 bases between them. Here the CDR3 DNA reads TGCGCCAGCAGCTTGGCCGGGTTGTTTGGCTACACCTTC. Its translation is CASSLAGLFGYTF.

Points on this clone: Other DNA sequences from this sample encode an identical CDR3 as well. The chain couples TRBV6-2 or TRBV6-3 to TRBJ2-5, with 13 bases matching TRBD2. The CDR3 consists of 16 residues. V was clipped by 5 bases and J by 5 bases; unmatched bases: 8. Germline-derived CDR1 and CDR2 are MNHEY and SVGEGT. The CDR3 sequence is CASSNSGLAGRETQYF. CDR3 nucleotides: TGTGCCAGCAGTAATTCGGGACTAGCGGGGCGGGAGACCCAGTACTTC.

The genes are TRBV7-9 and TRBJ1-5; 11 positions agree with TRBD1. V gave up 3 bases and J gave up 6 bases; unmatched junction bases: 4. This CDR3 contains 15 residues. Germline CDR1 is SEHNR and CDR2 is FQNEAQ (reference sequence). CDR3 bases: TGTGCCAGCAGCTTGGGGACAGGGGGAAGTCAGCCCCAGCATTTT. Protein product: CASSLGTGGSQPQHF.